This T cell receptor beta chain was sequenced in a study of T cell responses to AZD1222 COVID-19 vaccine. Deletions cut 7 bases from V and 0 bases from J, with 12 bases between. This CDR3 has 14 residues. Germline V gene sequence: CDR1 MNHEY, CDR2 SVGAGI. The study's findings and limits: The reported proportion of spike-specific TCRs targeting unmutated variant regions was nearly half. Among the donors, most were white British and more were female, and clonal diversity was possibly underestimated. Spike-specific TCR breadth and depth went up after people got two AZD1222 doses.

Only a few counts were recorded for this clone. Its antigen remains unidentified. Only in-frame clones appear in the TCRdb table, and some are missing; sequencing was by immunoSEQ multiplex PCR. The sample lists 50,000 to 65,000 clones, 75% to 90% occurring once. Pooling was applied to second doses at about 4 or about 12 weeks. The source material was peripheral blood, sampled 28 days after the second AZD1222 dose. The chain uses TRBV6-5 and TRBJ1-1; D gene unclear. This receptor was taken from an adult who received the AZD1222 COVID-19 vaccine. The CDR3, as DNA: TGTGCCAGCACCGCGAGCTGGTTGAACACTGAAGCTTTCTTT. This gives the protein CASTASWLNTEAFF.